Below, 12 T cell receptor beta chains from the same sample are listed, as sequenced in a study of T-cell reconstitution after alpha-beta-depleted transplantation in children. Unique molecular identifiers were built into the TCRbeta library. TCRdb independently ran MiXCR on the PCR reads; one entry per CDR3 protein. The sample includes 450,000 to 500,000 distinct CDR3 sequences, around 13% seen only once; the top ten take about 5.4%. Sequences were derived from PBMCs from the stem cell graft donor, sampled from the stem cell graft. Source of these receptors: a human donor who donated a stem cell graft to a child with combined immunodeficiency.

This clonotype has a handful of counts. V gene TRBV11-2 combines with J gene TRBJ2-2, with 12 bases fitting TRBD2. With 1 base clipped from V and 0 bases from J, the junction kept 3 bases outside the gene matches. CDR1 and CDR2 (germline): SGHAT, FQNNGV. The CDR3 has 18 residues. The DNA of the CDR3 is TGTGCCAGCAGCTTAGTACTAGCGGGAGGAACGAACACCGGGGAGCTGTTTTTT. Its protein is CASSLVLAGGTNTGELFF.

Only a few counts were recorded for this clonotype. The chain recombines TRBV3-1 with TRBJ2-7; D is ambiguous. The length of the CDR3 is 11 residues. The V end lost 8 bases, the J end lost 9 bases, and 14 bases lay between the germline ends. The germline gives CDR1 LGHDT, CDR2 YNNKEL (reference sequence). The CDR3 sequence is CASGSYERQYF. As DNA, the CDR3 is TGTGCCAGCGGAAGCTACGAGCGGCAGTACTTC.

This rearrangement joins TRBV18 to TRBJ2-3; D uncertain. Germline-derived CDR1 and CDR2 are KGHSH and LQKENI. The CDR3 is 13 residues long. Trimming pared 6 bases from V and 4 bases from J, leaving 11 bases between. In nucleotides, the CDR3 is TGTGCCAGCTCGGACGGTCGGGCAGATACGCAGTATTTT. Translation gives CASSDGRADTQYF.

CDR3 protein: CASSSGSWQFF. The CDR3 bases are TGTGCCAGCTCATCAGGGAGTTGGCAGTTCTTC. The chain links TRBV18 to TRBJ2-1; D assignment may be TRBD1 or TRBD2 (5 bases each). The germline V gene has CDR1 KGHSH and CDR2 LQKENI. The CDR3 covers 11 residues. Trimming took off 5 bases at V and 12 bases at J, with 11 bases between the two ends.

This clonotype has only a few counts. The genes are TRBV7-8 and TRBJ2-7; the match to TRBD2 covers 7 bases. The CDR3 extends over 15 amino acids. With V trimmed by 5 bases and J by 1 base, 8 bases remained unmatched. Looked up from germline, CDR1 is SGHVS and CDR2 is FQNEAQ. The chain's CDR3 is CASSQVSGTSYEQYF. The CDR3 DNA is TGTGCCAGCAGCCAAGTCAGCGGGACGTCCTACGAGCAGTACTTC.

The genes are TRBV27 and TRBJ2-7; D unclear. V was clipped by 1 base and J by 5 bases, with 6 bases between them. This CDR3 is built from 12 residues. Germline V gene lookup returns CDR1 MNHEY and CDR2 SMNVEV (reference sequence). The CDR3 DNA reads as TGTGCCAGCAGTTTATTCGGTGACGAGCAGTACTTC. Translating it yields CASSLFGDEQYF.

This clonotype has ten or more counts. The V gene is TRBV7-3, the J gene TRBJ2-1, with 8 bases matching TRBD1. Germline-derived CDR1 and CDR2 are SGHTA and FQGTGA. The CDR3 runs to 16 residues. After removal of 1 base from V and 4 bases from J, the junction contained 6 bases not matched to a gene. This CDR3 is CASSLRAGGFYNEQFF. CDR3 in DNA: TGTGCCAGCAGCTTAAGGGCAGGGGGCTTTTACAATGAGCAGTTCTTC.

V usage is TRBV5-1 and J usage is TRBJ2-7, with TRBD2 matching 7 bases. The V segment lost 4 bases and the J segment 5 bases; nucleotides outside the gene matches: 6. The length of the CDR3 is 13 residues. CDR1 SGHRS and CDR2 YFSETQ come from the germline V gene. As DNA, the CDR3 is TGCGCCAGCAGCAAAGGGAGGGGAGACGAGCAGTACTTC. It translates to CASSKGRGDEQYF. Drawing the rest from reference TRBV5-1 and TRBJ2-7, the complete variable domain is KAGVTQTPRYLIKTRGQQVTLSCSPISGHRSVSWYQQTPGQGLQFLFEYFSETQRNKGNFPGRFSGRQFSNSRSEMNVSTLELGDSALYLCASSKGRGDEQYFGPGTRLTVT.

This clonotype was found many times. The chain is built from TRBV12-3 or TRBV12-4 and TRBJ2-1; D unclear. CDR3 length equals 14 residues. Trimming removed 7 bases at V and 4 bases at J, with 14 bases between. The CDR3 is CASTLYKTYNEQFF. Here the CDR3 DNA reads TGTGCCAGCACGCTTTACAAGACTTACAATGAGCAGTTCTTC.

The table lists this clonotype with a few counts. The chain has TRBV12-3 or TRBV12-4 and TRBJ2-3; 7 bases are a match to TRBD2. The CDR3 is 15 residues long. With 1 base clipped from V and 6 bases from J, the junction kept 7 bases outside the gene matches. Here the CDR3 DNA reads TGTGCCAGCAGTTTAGACCCGGGAGGCGGGGATACGCAGTATTTT. This codes for CASSLDPGGGDTQYF.

This clonotype was detected ten times or more. The rearrangement joins TRBV4-3 to TRBJ2-1, with a tentative D call TRBD2 (5 bases). The CDR3 is made up of 17 amino acids. V was trimmed by 0 bases and J by 5 bases, leaving 17 bases between them. The V gene's germline CDR1 is LGHNA and CDR2 YSLEER. The CDR3 is CASSQDLLAGPHNEQFF. The CDR3 DNA sequence: TGCGCCAGCAGCCAAGACCTTCTCGCGGGCCCCCACAATGAGCAGTTCTTC.

This clonotype appeared many times. The CDR3 bases are TGCAGCGTCGCGGACACCTTGAACACTGAAGCTTTCTTT. It is translated as CSVADTLNTEAFF. The chain employs TRBV29-1 and TRBJ1-1; D is possibly TRBD1 (5 bases). V was cut by 6 bases and J by 0 bases, with 11 bases left in between. The CDR3 is 13 residues long. The germline CDR1 and CDR2 sequences are SQVTM and ANQGSEA.